One T cell receptor beta chain is described in this entry. Its antigen remains undetermined. The input lacks base qualities; no much larger clone sits a single base away. This entry comes from a study of blood T cell repertoires in COVID-19 (dated by TCRdb to the early 2020s). Regarding the complete study: Samples from collaborators originated in the United States, Italy and Spain and spanned both the acute and convalescent phases of COVID-19. The material from the prospective study consisted of cDNA or gDNA derived from T cells, B-cell-depleted T cells, or PBMCs. Deeply sampled blood TCRbeta repertoires from subjects exposed to, actively infected with, or recovered from COVID-19 were included in the dataset. The repertoires were released in a freely available public database meant as a resource for research on the immune response to SARS-CoV-2. Samples came from the ongoing ImmuneRACE study (first 160 participants) plus 1,254 subjects from 6 global collaborators. Nearly every sample came with metadata listing a de-identified subject ID, COVID-19 status, age in years and sex. HLA class I and class II types, where available, came from metadata supplied by the sample provider rather than from assay-based typing.

The immunoSEQ Assay, a bias-controlled multiplex PCR, was used to amplify TCRbeta CDR3 regions from genomic DNA. Per the source publication's procedure: The number of nucleated cells in each sample was estimated from the amplification of reference gene primers within the assay. Sequence reads were collapsed and filtered to measure the absolute abundance of every unique TCRbeta CDR3 rearrangement. For each sample, productive Simpson clonality was calculated as the square root of Simpson's diversity index over productive rearrangements. The source is immuneACCESS, and TCRdb retained only in-frame sequences with V and J called. Part of the clones is not carried over; for the studies checked, unresolved V genes explain less than half of this, and the remainder is unexplained. That table furnishes V, J and clone size, whereas the DNA furnished D and trimming. The sample contains 65,000 to 95,000 clones, 75% to 90% of them found a single time. Clones ranked in the top ten supply around 12% of the sample.

Collaborating institutions collected whole blood in K2EDTA tubes following their own protocols. For TCRbeta analysis, collaborators shipped samples in one of three forms: frozen whole blood, isolated PBMCs, or DNA extracted from either of those sample types. Study-wide conclusions, independent of this receptor: The quantity of clinical and demographic metadata differed by source and by participant and was supplied without curation.

V is cut back by 9 bases and J by 3 bases, with 23 bases in the junction unmatched. There are 19 amino acids in the CDR3, from cysteine to phenylalanine inclusive. Only CDR3 DNA remains: 57 bases, in frame from the first base. The germline V gene supplies CDR1 SNHLY and CDR2 FYNNEI. Recombination joined TRBV2 with TRBJ1-3, with 7 central nucleotides matching TRBD1. The clonotype originates from a man between 65 and 80 years old with active or convalescent COVID-19. The sample taken for sequencing was peripheral blood. The CDR3 loop reads CASHPKGAHRSQGGNTIYF. Read as DNA, the sequence is TGTGCCAGTCACCCCAAGGGGGCACACAGATCCCAGGGTGGAAACACCATATATTTT.